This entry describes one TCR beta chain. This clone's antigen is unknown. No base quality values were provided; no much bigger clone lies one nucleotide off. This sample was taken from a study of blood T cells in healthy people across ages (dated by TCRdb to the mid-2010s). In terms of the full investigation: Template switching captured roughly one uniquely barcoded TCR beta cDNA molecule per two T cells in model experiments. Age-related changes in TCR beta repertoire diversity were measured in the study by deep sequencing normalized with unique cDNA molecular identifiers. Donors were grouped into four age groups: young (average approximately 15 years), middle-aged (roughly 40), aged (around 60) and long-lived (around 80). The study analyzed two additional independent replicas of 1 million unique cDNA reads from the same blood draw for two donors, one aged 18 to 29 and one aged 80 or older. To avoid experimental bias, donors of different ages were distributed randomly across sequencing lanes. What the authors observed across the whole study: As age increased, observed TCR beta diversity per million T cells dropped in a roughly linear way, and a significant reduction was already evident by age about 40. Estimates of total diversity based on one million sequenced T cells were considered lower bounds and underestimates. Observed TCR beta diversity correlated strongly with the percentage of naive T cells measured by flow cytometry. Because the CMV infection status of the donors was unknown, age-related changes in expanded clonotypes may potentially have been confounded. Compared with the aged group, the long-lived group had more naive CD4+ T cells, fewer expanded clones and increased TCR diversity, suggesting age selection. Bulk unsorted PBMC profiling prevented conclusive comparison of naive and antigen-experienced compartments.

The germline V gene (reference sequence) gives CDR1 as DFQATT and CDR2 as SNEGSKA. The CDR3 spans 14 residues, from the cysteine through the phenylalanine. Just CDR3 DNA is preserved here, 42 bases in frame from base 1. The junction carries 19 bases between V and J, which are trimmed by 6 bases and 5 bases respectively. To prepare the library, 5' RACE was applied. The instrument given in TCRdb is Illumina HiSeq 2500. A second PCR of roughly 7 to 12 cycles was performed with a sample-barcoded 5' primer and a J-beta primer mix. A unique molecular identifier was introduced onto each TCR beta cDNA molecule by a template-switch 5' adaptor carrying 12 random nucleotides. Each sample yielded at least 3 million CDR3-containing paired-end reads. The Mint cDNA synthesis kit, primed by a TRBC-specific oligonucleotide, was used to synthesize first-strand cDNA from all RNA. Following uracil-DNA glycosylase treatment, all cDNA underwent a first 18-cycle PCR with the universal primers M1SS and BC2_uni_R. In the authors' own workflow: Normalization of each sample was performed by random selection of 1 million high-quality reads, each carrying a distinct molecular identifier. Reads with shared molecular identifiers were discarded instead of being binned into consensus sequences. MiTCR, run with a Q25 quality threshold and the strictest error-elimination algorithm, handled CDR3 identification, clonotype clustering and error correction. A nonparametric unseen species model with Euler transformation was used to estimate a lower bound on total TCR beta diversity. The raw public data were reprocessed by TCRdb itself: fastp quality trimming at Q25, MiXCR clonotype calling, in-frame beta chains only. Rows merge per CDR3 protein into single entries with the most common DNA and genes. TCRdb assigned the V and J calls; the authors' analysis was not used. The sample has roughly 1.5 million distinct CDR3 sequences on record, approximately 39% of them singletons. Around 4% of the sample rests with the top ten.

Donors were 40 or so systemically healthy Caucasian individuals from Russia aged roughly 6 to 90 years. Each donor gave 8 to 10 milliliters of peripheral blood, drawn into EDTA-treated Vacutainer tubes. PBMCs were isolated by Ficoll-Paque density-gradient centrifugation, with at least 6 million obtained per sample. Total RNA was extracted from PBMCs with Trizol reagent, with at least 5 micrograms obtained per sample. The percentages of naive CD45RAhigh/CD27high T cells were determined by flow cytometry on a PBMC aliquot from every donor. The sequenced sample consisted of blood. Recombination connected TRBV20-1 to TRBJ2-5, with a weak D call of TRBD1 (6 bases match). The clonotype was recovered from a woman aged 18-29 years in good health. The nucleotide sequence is TGCAGTGCGTTAGCTGCACAGGGAACGGAGACCCAGTACTTC. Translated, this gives CSALAAQGTETQYF.